This entry concerns a single T cell receptor beta chain. The data derive from a study of blood T cell repertoires in COVID-19. Study context: Sources were T cells, B-cell-depleted T cells, or PBMCs; the material itself was cDNA or gDNA.

Authors' processing steps: Scientists estimated how many nucleated cells there were by amplifying reference gene primers. TCRdb's table, derived via immunoSEQ multiplex PCR, lists solely in-frame clones and lacks some. Clonal size and the V and J genes are those of that table, whereas D and trimming came from the DNA. Among under 150,000 clones, 84% were seen once, and the ten largest hold about 6.4%. This clonotype was obtained from a human donor in a cohort sampled during active COVID-19. The sample comprised peripheral blood.

The CDR3 is CASSPGGATANVLTF. CDR3 bases: TGTGCCAGCAGCCCCGGGGGAGCGACGGCCAACGTCCTGACTTTC. V and J are TRBV11-3 and TRBJ2-6, with D possibly being TRBD2 (6 bases). The V gene lost 5 bases and the J gene lost 6 bases, with 14 bases spanning the gap. This CDR3 comprises 15 residues. Germline V gene sequence: CDR1 SGHNT, CDR2 YENEEA.